The entry below describes one TCR beta chain. Its antigen is still unknown. From germline, CDR1 is SQVTM and CDR2 ANQGSEA. The CDR3 covers 14 residues. The V segment lost 4 bases and the J segment 3 bases; nucleotides outside the gene matches: 9. This specimen comes from a study of blood T cells in healthy people across ages. Regarding the study as a whole: Researchers said unsorted PBMCs prevented a conclusive naive versus antigen-experienced comparison.

Alongside a J-beta primer mix, a sample-barcoded 5' primer served in a second PCR lasting 7 to 11 cycles. MiXCR was run by TCRdb on the 5' RACE reads, yielding one entry per CDR3 protein. Of more than 800,000 distinct CDR3 sequences listed, under 35% are singletons. The J gene is TRBJ2-7, the V gene TRBV29-1, with 7 nucleotides matching TRBD2. Specimen: blood. The clonotype originates from a woman older than 75 in good health. The CDR3 nucleotides read TGCAGCGTTGGACTTATGGCTAGCGGCTACGAGCAGTACTTC. Protein sequence: CSVGLMASGYEQYF.